This TCR beta chain was sequenced for a study of blood T cell repertoires in COVID-19. Whole-study context: From the United States, Italy and Spain came samples of acute and convalescent COVID-19.

Sequencing used immunoSEQ multiplex PCR; TCRdb keeps in-frame clones, though not all of them. The table has more than 35,000 clones, about 88% seen once; the top ten hold 2% to 2.5%. CDR3 size: 16 residues. Germline V gene sequence: CDR1 LGHDT, CDR2 YNNKEL (reference sequence). Trimming at V came to 1 base and at J to 8 bases, leaving 10 bases not matched to a gene. The source material was peripheral blood. This chain uses TRBV3-1 (or the pseudogene TRBV3-2) with TRBJ1-4, with TRBD1 matching over 7 bases. This TCR was sampled from a human donor in a cohort sampled during active COVID-19. In nucleotides, the CDR3 is TGTGCCAGCAGCCAAGGAGTCGGCAGGGGGAAGGAAAAACTGTTTTTT. Translated, it gives CASSQGVGRGKEKLFF.